What follows are 9 T cell receptor beta chains derived from one specimen sequenced in a study of CD8+ T cells in alopecia areata (dated by TCRdb to 2016 to 2019). The time point label of this sample denotes: 24 weeks on oral tofacitinib. The treatment or condition label here, explained by the study, means: oral pan-JAK inhibitor, 5-10 mg twice daily. Libraries were built with the immunoSEQ multiplex PCR assay. For TCR sequencing, RNA was extracted from every sample and reverse transcribed into cDNA to serve as template. TCRdb took over this immuneACCESS table, retaining in-frame rearrangements with V and J assigned. Such tables are incomplete; in checked studies, under half of the missing clones stem from an unresolved V gene, and the remainder is unexplained. In this sample the table shows about 280,000 clones, 55% to 75% of which occur a single time. The ten largest clones take up roughly 1.8% of the sample.

The source was CD4+ T cells sorted from blood, collected at week 24, from a patient treated with tofacitinib. These receptors all come from a human donor with alopecia areata.

Here the CDR3 reads CSVVKRGGFNEQFF. The CDR3 DNA sequence: TGCAGCGTTGTAAAACGGGGGGGCTTCAATGAGCAGTTCTTC. The chain links TRBV29-1 to TRBJ2-1; TRBD2 matches 8 bases. V gave up 4 bases and J gave up 6 bases; unmatched junction bases: 8. Germline V gene data show CDR1 as SQVTM and CDR2 as ANQGSEA. This CDR3 is built from 14 residues.

J is TRBJ2-1 and V is TRBV7-2, with D perhaps TRBD2 (5 bases). Germline V gene data show CDR1 as SGHTA and CDR2 as FQGNSA. V lost 5 bases and J 8 bases, leaving 13 bases between the germline ends. The CDR3 sequence is 13 residues long. CDR3 coding DNA: TGTGCCAGCAGCCTTGTACTAGGAGATGAGCAGTTCTTC. Translation gives CASSLVLGDEQFF.

There are a few counts of this clone. The chain's CDR3 is CASSPGTGGANTEAFF. CDR3 nucleotides: TGTGCCAGCTCACCAGGGACAGGGGGCGCGAACACTGAAGCTTTCTTT. The chain joins TRBV18 to TRBJ1-1, with 12 nucleotides matching TRBD1. V lost 2 bases, J lost 1 base, and 2 bases stayed unmatched. Germline CDR1 is KGHSH and CDR2 is LQKENI. This CDR3 has 16 amino acids.

The CDR3 bases are TGCGCCAGCAGCCCGGCTAGCGGGGGGCTCCAAGAGACCCAGTACTTC. This encodes CASSPASGGLQETQYF. V and J are TRBV4-1 and TRBJ2-5, with 11 nucleotides matching TRBD2. V dropped 4 bases and J dropped 1; count of bases not matched to a gene: 5. The germline V gene has CDR1 MGHRA and CDR2 YSYEKL. The CDR3 spans 16 residues.

The V gene is TRBV27, the J gene TRBJ2-1; the D is unclear. The V end lost 4 bases, the J end lost 3 bases, and 4 bases lay between the germline ends. Germline CDR1 and CDR2: MNHEY and SMNVEV (reference sequence). The length of the CDR3 is 12 residues. The CDR3 coding sequence is TGTGCCAGCAGTTCCCTCTACAATGAGCAGTTCTTC. This sequence encodes CASSSLYNEQFF.

J is TRBJ2-7 and V is TRBV14; possibly TRBD1 for D (6 bases). This CDR3 is 15 amino acids long. Germline CDR1 is SGHDN and CDR2 is FVKESK. V lost 3 bases and J 7 bases, leaving 19 bases between the germline ends. The CDR3 DNA follows: TGTGCCAGCAGCCACTGGGCACAGGGTGTGATGGAGCAGTACTTC. Amino acids: CASSHWAQGVMEQYF.

This chain links TRBV30 with TRBJ2-2; 7 nucleotides agree with TRBD1. CDR3 length: 16 residues. V shed 0 bases and J 2 bases; nucleotides not matched to a gene: 6. Germline lookup yields CDR1 GTSNPN and CDR2 SVGIG (reference sequence). The CDR3 DNA reads as TGTGCCTGGAGTGTGAGACAGGGATTTAACACCGGGGAGCTGTTTTTT. The encoded protein is CAWSVRQGFNTGELFF.

This clone was detected a few times. This chain links TRBV25-1 with TRBJ1-2, with TRBD1 matching over 7 bases. The germline V gene encodes CDR1 MGHDK and CDR2 SYGVNS. Germline trimming cut 4 bases from V and 4 bases from J; bases unmatched to any gene: 9. The CDR3 is made up of 15 amino acids. CDR3 amino acids: CASSGPRDSSYGYTF. The CDR3 region has the DNA TGTGCCAGCAGTGGCCCTCGGGACAGTTCCTATGGCTACACCTTC.

The J gene is TRBJ1-5, the V gene TRBV6-1; 8 bases are a match to TRBD1. CDR3 length equals 14 residues. Germline V gives CDR1 MNHNS, CDR2 SASEGT. V shed 3 bases and J 4 bases; nucleotides not matched to a gene: 2. CDR3 in amino acids: CASSETGVNQPQHF. The CDR3 DNA reads as TGTGCCAGCAGTGAGACAGGGGTGAATCAGCCCCAGCATTTT.